The 19 T cell receptor beta chains in this list originate from one sample, sequenced in a study of CD8+ T cells in alopecia areata (dated by TCRdb to 2016 to 2019). In the paper's terms, the time point label means: baseline before oral tofacitinib. To prepare the library, the immunoSEQ multiplex PCR assay was applied. For TCR sequencing, RNA was extracted from every sample and reverse transcribed into cDNA to serve as template. Not all clones reach the TCRdb copy of this immuneACCESS table, which keeps in-frame sequences only. Checked studies attribute under half of the gap to unresolved V genes and leave the rest unexplained. A total of about 130,000 clones appear in this sample, almost 50% of them only once. Together, the top ten hold approximately 19% of the sample. Source: CD8+ T cells sorted from blood, taken at week 0. These receptors were collected from a human donor with alopecia areata.

The chain links TRBV30 to TRBJ2-2; a weak D match, TRBD1 (6 bases). The germline CDR1 and CDR2 sequences are GTSNPN and SVGIG (reference sequence). With 3 bases removed from V and 2 bases from J, the gap between germline ends came to 16 bases. This CDR3 is 16 amino acids long. The CDR3 DNA follows: TGTGCCTGGAGCCTTCTTCCGGGACAAAACACCGGGGAGCTGTTTTTT. It encodes CAWSLLPGQNTGELFF. The variable domain in full, completed from reference TRBV30 and TRBJ2-2, reads SQTIHQWPATLVQPVGSPLSLECTVEGTSNPNLYWYRQAAGRGLQLLFYSVGIGQISSEVPQNLSASRPQDRQFILSSKKLLLSDSGFYLCAWSLLPGQNTGELFFGEGSRLTVL.

J is TRBJ1-5 and V is TRBV19; tentatively, D is TRBD1 (6 bases). The CDR3 has 14 residues. Germline CDR1 reads LNHDA; CDR2 reads SQIVND (reference sequence). V was clipped by 6 bases and J by 7 bases, with 16 bases between them. The CDR3 loop is CASSHRDLGQPQHF. CDR3 bases: TGTGCCAGTAGCCACAGGGATCTCGGGCAGCCCCAGCATTTT. Looking up the rest from reference TRBV19 and TRBJ1-5 gives the full variable domain: DGGITQSPKYLFRKEGQNVTLSCEQNLNHDAMYWYRQDPGQGLRLIYYSQIVNDFQKGDIAEGYSVSREKKESFPLTVTSAQKNPTAFYLCASSHRDLGQPQHFGDGTRLSIL.

This clone was seen once. This sequence joins TRBV11-2 and TRBJ2-5; TRBD2 agrees at 8 bases. Germline lookup yields CDR1 SGHAT and CDR2 FQNNGV. V trimming: 5 bases; J trimming: 5 bases; junction bases outside the gene matches: 16. This CDR3 region has 17 residues. CDR3 loop: CASSDLAGAGVRETQYF. In DNA, the CDR3 is TGTGCCAGCAGCGACCTGGCGGGAGCGGGGGTCCGGGAGACCCAGTACTTC.

J is TRBJ2-7 and V is TRBV29-1; D might be TRBD1 (6 bases). Trimming shortened V by 4 bases and J by 3 bases, and 13 bases separated the two germline ends. The CDR3 runs 13 residues. Looked up from germline, CDR1 is SQVTM and CDR2 is ANQGSEA. The CDR3 DNA sequence: TGCAGCGTTGTTGGTGGACAGAGCTACGAGCAGTACTTC. Translated: CSVVGGQSYEQYF.

The gene calls are TRBV27 and TRBJ1-3; no reliable D call. V was clipped by 5 bases and J by 0 bases, with 14 bases between them. CDR1 MNHEY and CDR2 SMNVEV come from the germline V gene (reference sequence). This CDR3 region has 16 residues. The CDR3 sequence: CASSLRYGSSGNTIYF. CDR3 nucleotides: TGTGCCAGCAGTCTTCGGTACGGTAGCTCTGGAAACACCATATATTTT.

This sequence joins TRBV13 and TRBJ1-6; tentatively, D is TRBD1 (5 bases). The V end was cut by 2 bases, the J end by 7 bases, with 12 bases between. The CDR3 length is 15 residues. CDR1 and CDR2 (germline): PRHDT, FYEKMQ (reference sequence). The CDR3: CASSLRGSGNSPLHF. As DNA, the CDR3 is TGTGCCAGCAGCTTAAGGGGATCGGGGAATTCACCCCTCCACTTT.

V is TRBV5-6 and J is TRBJ2-7; D remains ambiguous. V was trimmed by 2 bases and J by 6 bases, leaving 9 bases between them. There are 12 residues in the CDR3. Germline CDR1 is SGHDT and CDR2 is YYEEEE. This CDR3 reads CASSFMSPEQYF. CDR3 bases: TGTGCCAGCAGCTTTATGAGTCCCGAGCAGTACTTC.

The CDR3 spells CASSFNNHNYGYTF. The CDR3 DNA reads as TGTGCCAGCAGCTTCAACAACCATAACTATGGCTACACCTTC. The chain uses TRBV7-9 and TRBJ1-2; D is ambiguous. The CDR3 spans 14 residues. Germline values: CDR1 SEHNR, CDR2 FQNEAQ (reference sequence). V was trimmed by 3 bases and J by 1 base, leaving 9 bases between them.

The chain recombines TRBV2 with TRBJ1-1, with D unresolved. V was pared by 4 bases and J by 1 base, with 10 bases between. Per the germline V gene, CDR1 is SNHLY and CDR2 is FYNNEI. The CDR3 is 14 residues long. The CDR3: CASSGGVGNTEAFF. As DNA, the CDR3 is TGTGCCAGCAGTGGTGGGGTGGGGAACACTGAAGCTTTCTTT. The full variable domain, rest sourced from reference TRBV2 and TRBJ1-1, is EPEVTQTPSHQVTQMGQEVILRCVPISNHLYFYWYRQILGQKVEFLVSFYNNEISEKSEIFDDQFSVERPDGSNFTLKIRSTKLEDSAMYFCASSGGVGNTEAFFGQGTRLTVV.

The chain is built from TRBV9 and TRBJ1-3; weak D call: TRBD1 (5 bases). The length of the CDR3 is 15 residues. The germline V gene encodes CDR1 SGDLS and CDR2 YYNGEE. Trimming pared 3 bases from V and 0 bases from J, leaving 10 bases between. CDR3 region: CASSAQTASGNTIYF. The CDR3 DNA reads TGTGCCAGCAGCGCCCAGACAGCCTCTGGAAACACCATATATTTT.

The J gene is TRBJ1-1, the V gene TRBV6-5; D may be TRBD1 (6 bases). This CDR3 comprises 14 residues. Per germline, CDR1 MNHEY and CDR2 SVGAGI. V lost 0 bases and J 3 bases, leaving 8 bases between the germline ends. The CDR3 spells CASSYSEGDTEAFF. As DNA, the CDR3 is TGTGCCAGCAGTTACTCGGAGGGGGACACTGAAGCTTTCTTT.

V usage is TRBV5-1 and J usage is TRBJ2-7, with a tentative D call TRBD1 (5 bases). CDR3 length: 14 amino acids. Germline loops: CDR1 SGHRS, CDR2 YFSETQ. The germline V and J ends were trimmed by 2 bases and 2 bases, with 11 bases remaining between them. CDR3 residues: CASSFKGLTYEQYF. The CDR3 DNA follows: TGCGCCAGCAGCTTTAAGGGGCTGACCTACGAGCAGTACTTC.

The chain combines TRBV27 with TRBJ2-7; TRBD1 agrees at 7 bases. From germline, CDR1 is MNHEY and CDR2 SMNVEV (reference sequence). There are 16 residues in the CDR3. With 6 bases clipped from V and 3 bases from J, the junction kept 14 bases outside the gene matches. CDR3 DNA sequence: TGTGCCAGCAGACCCTCCTCCGGACAGGTCCTCTACGAGCAGTACTTC. Its protein is CASRPSSGQVLYEQYF.

V gene TRBV29-1 combines with J gene TRBJ1-1, with 10 bases identical to TRBD1. Trimming at V came to 3 bases and at J to 5 bases, leaving 3 bases not matched to a gene. Germline V lookup: CDR1 SQVTM, CDR2 ANQGSEA. The CDR3 covers 13 residues. CDR3 in amino acids: CSVEDRGKTEAFF. CDR3 DNA sequence: TGCAGCGTTGAGGACAGGGGGAAAACTGAAGCTTTCTTT.

The chain recombines TRBV29-1 with TRBJ1-5, with D uncertain. The CDR3 has 12 residues. Trimming removed 0 bases at V and 6 bases at J, with 6 bases between. Germline-derived CDR1 and CDR2 are SQVTM and ANQGSEA. The CDR3 loop reads CSVEDPSQPQHF. CDR3 sequence (DNA): TGCAGCGTTGAAGATCCGAGTCAGCCCCAGCATTTT. The variable domain in full, with the rest retrieved from reference TRBV29-1 and TRBJ1-5, is SAVISQKPSRDICQRGTSLTIQCQVDSQVTMMFWYRQQPGQSLTLIATANQGSEATYESGFVIDKFPISRPNLTFSTLTVSNMSPEDSSIYLCSVEDPSQPQHFGDGTRLSIL.

This clone was recorded only once. This chain uses TRBV27 with TRBJ1-1, with D possibly being TRBD1 (6 bases). In germline, CDR1 is MNHEY, CDR2 SMNVEV (reference sequence). The V and J ends lost 3 bases and 1 base respectively, with 9 bases between them. This CDR3 contains 14 residues. The CDR3 nucleotides are TGTGCCAGCAGTTTTGGCAGGGGGAACACTGAAGCTTTCTTT. This encodes CASSFGRGNTEAFF.

The V and J genes are TRBV5-6 and TRBJ2-5; 7 nucleotides line up with TRBD1. V shed 0 bases, J shed 4 bases, and the junction held 0 bases outside the gene matches. Looked up from germline, CDR1 is SGHDT and CDR2 is YYEEEE. This CDR3 has 13 residues. The CDR3, as DNA: TGTGCCAGCAGCTTGGGACAGGGAGAGACCCAGTACTTC. Translation gives CASSLGQGETQYF.

This chain uses TRBV7-8 with TRBJ2-1; the match to TRBD2 covers 9 bases. The CDR3 consists of 17 residues. The trim removed 2 bases at V and 0 bases at J, leaving 5 bases unmatched. Germline V CDR1 and CDR2: SGHVS, FQNEAQ. This CDR3 is CASSLSGRGGSYNEQFF. In DNA, the CDR3 is TGTGCCAGCAGCTTAAGCGGGCGGGGGGGCTCCTACAATGAGCAGTTCTTC.

The chain combines TRBV11-2 with TRBJ2-7; D is undetermined. V lost 5 bases to trimming and J lost 2 bases, with 7 bases between them. The CDR3 contains 12 residues. Germline V gene lookup returns CDR1 SGHAT and CDR2 FQNNGV. The CDR3 sequence is CASSGSPYEQYF. CDR3 bases: TGTGCCAGCAGCGGCAGCCCCTACGAGCAGTACTTC. The complete variable domain, with remaining parts taken from reference TRBV11-2 and TRBJ2-7, reads EAGVAQSPRYKIIEKRQSVAFWCNPISGHATLYWYQQILGQGPKLLIQFQNNGVVDDSQLPKDRFSAERLKGVDSTLKIQPAKLEDSAVYLCASSGSPYEQYFGPGTRLTVT.